One and the same sample provided the 26 T cell receptor beta chains below, sequenced in a study of metastatic and nonmetastatic thyroid tumors. TCRdb reassembled clones from the PCR reads with MiXCR. The table lists about 17,000 clones, about 28% of them singletons. Patients were all untreated before their thyroid surgery. Material for sequencing was tumor tissue. The source is a female donor with papillary thyroid cancer or a benign thyroid nodule (not recorded which). Some clones in this sample may be carry-over from other donors' samples.

In this sample, this clone turned up many times. The chain couples TRBV6-1 to TRBJ2-7, with 10 nucleotides matching TRBD2. CDR1 MNHNS and CDR2 SASEGT come from the germline V gene. The CDR3 length is 15 residues. V was clipped by 6 bases and J by 5 bases; unmatched bases: 10. In DNA form, the CDR3 reads TGTGCCAGCAGATTGACTAGCGGGTTGGCTAACGAGCAGTACTTC. Translated: CASRLTSGLANEQYF.

Comment on this clone: This may come from a read error, since a much larger clone is one base off. V usage is TRBV10-3 and J usage is TRBJ2-4; 11 bases line up with TRBD2. The CDR3 runs 15 residues. Germline V gene data show CDR1 as ENHRY and CDR2 as SYGVKD. The CDR3, as DNA: TGTGCCATCAGTGAGTCTAGCGGGGGGGCCAACATTCGGTACTTC. Protein product: CAISESSGGANIRYF.

The chain couples TRBV20-1 to TRBJ1-2, with 8 nucleotides matching TRBD1. The length of the CDR3 is 16 residues. Trimming removed 0 bases from V and 4 bases from J; junction bases left unmatched: 10. Per the germline V gene, CDR1 is DFQATT and CDR2 is SNEGSKA (reference sequence). CDR3 sequence: CSARDPRGRSLYGYTF. Written as DNA, the CDR3 is TGCAGTGCTAGAGACCCCAGGGGGCGATCCCTCTATGGCTACACCTTC.

This clone was observed many times. This chain joins TRBV5-6 and TRBJ2-5; D is undetermined. The V gene's germline CDR1 is SGHDT and CDR2 YYEEEE. This CDR3 contains 11 residues. V gave up 4 bases and J gave up 1 base, with 2 bases separating them. The CDR3 reads CASSVQETQYF. The DNA of the CDR3 is TGTGCCAGCAGCGTCCAAGAGACCCAGTACTTC. The entire variable domain, with the rest obtained from reference TRBV5-6 and TRBJ2-5, is as follows: DAGVTQSPTHLIKTRGQQVTLRCSPKSGHDTVSWYQQALGQGPQFIFQYYEEEERQRGNFPDRFSGHQFPNYSSELNVNALLLGDSALYLCASSVQETQYFGPGTRLLVL.

The chain is built from TRBV28 and TRBJ2-7; D is uncertain. This CDR3 has 12 amino acids. Germline V gives CDR1 MDHEN, CDR2 SYDVKM. Trimming took off 10 bases at V and 0 bases at J, with 10 bases between the two ends. CDR3 amino acids: CATDTSSYEQYF. CDR3 coding DNA: TGTGCCACCGACACCTCCTCCTACGAGCAGTACTTC.

Points on this clone: Here the CDR3 omits its conserved ending phenylalanine or tryptophan, so a read error is the likely source. This chain joins TRBV6-1 and TRBJ2-7; D is possibly TRBD2 (5 bases). The V gene's germline CDR1 is MNHNS and CDR2 SASEGT. The V gene lost 5 bases and the J gene lost 2 bases, with 16 bases spanning the gap. The CDR3 spans 15 residues. The CDR3 region is CASSKPGFSTYEQYL. The CDR3 nucleotides are TGTGCCAGCAGTAAGCCGGGATTTAGCACCTACGAGCAGTACCTC.

The V and J genes are TRBV30 and TRBJ2-7; D assignment may be TRBD1 or TRBD2 (5 bases each). In germline, CDR1 is GTSNPN, CDR2 SVGIG (reference sequence). The CDR3 covers 11 residues. V dropped 3 bases and J dropped 4 bases, with 7 bases sitting between them. CDR3 in amino acids: CAWSWGYEQYF. The CDR3, as DNA: TGTGCCTGGAGCTGGGGGTACGAGCAGTACTTC.

The chain has TRBV7-2 and TRBJ1-3; D not certain. The V gene lost 6 bases and the J gene lost 4 bases, with 13 bases spanning the gap. This CDR3 region has 14 residues. Germline lookup yields CDR1 SGHTA and CDR2 FQGNSA. In nucleotides, the CDR3 is TGTGCCAGCAGTCCTGGCGGGTCCGGAAACACCATATATTTT. Translation: CASSPGGSGNTIYF.

In its sample, this clone was seen many times. The V gene is TRBV20-1, the J gene TRBJ2-2; no clear D. The CDR3 sequence is 16 residues long. Between the trimmed V and J ends, which lost 0 bases and 2 bases, there was a span of 13 bases. CDR1 is DFQATT and CDR2 is SNEGSKA in the germline V gene (reference sequence). The CDR3 is CSARDLLHLNTGELFF. CDR3 nucleotide sequence: TGCAGTGCTAGAGATCTCTTACACCTAAACACCGGGGAGCTGTTTTTT.

This clone was recorded many times. The chain is built from TRBV15 and TRBJ2-5; D perhaps matches TRBD1 (8 bases). The CDR3 length is 14 residues. Germline loops: CDR1 LNHNV, CDR2 YYDKDF (reference sequence). The V gene lost 2 bases and the J gene lost 9 bases, with 16 bases spanning the gap. The CDR3, as DNA: TGTGCCACCAGCAGATCAGTACAGGGGGGGGCCCAGTACTTC. This encodes CATSRSVQGGAQYF.

Many counts were recorded for this clone. This same CDR3 is encoded by further DNA sequences in the sample. CDR3 in DNA: TGTGCCAGCAGCGTAGCCCCGGATCCCTACAATGAGCAGTTCTTC. This gives the protein CASSVAPDPYNEQFF. The rearrangement links TRBV9 to TRBJ2-1, with D unclear. CDR3 length: 15 amino acids. V was pared by 0 bases and J by 2 bases, with 9 bases between. From germline, CDR1 is SGDLS and CDR2 YYNGEE.

This clone was detected only a few times. Given a much more abundant clone one base away, this may be a read error. Distinct nucleotide sequences in the sample also encode this CDR3. The CDR3 loop is CASSQTGGMNTGELFF. As DNA, the CDR3 is TGTGCCAGCAGCCAGACAGGGGGTATGAACACCGGGGAGCTGTTTTTT. The V gene is TRBV12-3 or TRBV12-4, the J gene TRBJ2-2; 9 bases align to TRBD1. The V segment lost 6 bases and the J segment 1 base; nucleotides outside the gene matches: 6. The CDR3 has 16 residues.

This clone was seen ten or more times. V and J are TRBV5-5 and TRBJ2-3; TRBD1 matches at 11 bases. Losses at the gene ends were 4 bases for V and 1 base for J; bases not matched to a gene: 2. Germline V lookup: CDR1 SGHKS, CDR2 YYEKEE (reference sequence). The CDR3 covers 15 residues. The CDR3 DNA reads as TGTGCCAGCAGCCTGGGACAGGGGGGCACAGATACGCAGTATTTT. This translates into CASSLGQGGTDTQYF. Full variable domain (remainder filled in from reference TRBV5-5 and TRBJ2-3): DAGVTQSPTHLIKTRGQQVTLRCSPISGHKSVSWYQQVLGQGPQFIFQYYEKEERGRGNFPDRFSARQFPNYSSELNVNALLLGDSALYLCASSLGQGGTDTQYFGPGTRLTVL.

V is TRBV30 and J is TRBJ2-2; D gene uncertain. V lost 5 bases, J lost 7 bases, and 14 bases lay in between. The V gene's germline CDR1 is GTSNPN and CDR2 SVGIG (reference sequence). The CDR3 consists of 13 residues. The CDR3 coding sequence is TGTGCCTGGCGATATTTCGAAGGCGGGGAGCTGTTTTTT. Protein product: CAWRYFEGGELFF.

A word on this clone: Given a much more abundant clone one base away, this may be a read error. The gene calls are TRBV20-1 and TRBJ2-2, with D possibly TRBD2 on 6 matching bases. Germline lookup yields CDR1 DFQATT and CDR2 SNEGSKA (reference sequence). This CDR3 has 13 amino acids. V lost 3 bases to trimming and J lost 9 bases, with 14 bases between them. CDR3 amino acids: CSASGGEGWELFF. The CDR3 region has the DNA TGCAGTGCTAGCGGGGGAGAGGGCTGGGAGCTGTTTTTT.

This clone was observed many times. This chain links TRBV12-3 or TRBV12-4 with TRBJ2-3; 10 nucleotides align to TRBD2. The CDR3 has 16 amino acids. V dropped 5 bases and J dropped 4; count of bases not matched to a gene: 9. CDR3 residues: CASSKLLAGGADTQYF. The CDR3 DNA reads as TGTGCCAGCAGTAAACTGTTAGCGGGGGGCGCAGATACGCAGTATTTT.

The chain employs TRBV11-2 and TRBJ2-1; D remains unclear. Germline V gene sequence: CDR1 SGHAT, CDR2 FQNNGV. The ends were cut back, 5 bases at V and 2 bases at J, with 16 bases in the middle. The CDR3 sequence is 16 residues long. The CDR3 DNA reads TGTGCCAGCAGCAGGGTATCTGGAGTACCCTACAATGAGCAGTTCTTC. It translates to CASSRVSGVPYNEQFF.

This clone was counted ten times or more. The chain has TRBV5-1 and TRBJ1-2; weak D call: TRBD1 (6 bases). Trimming shortened V by 4 bases and J by 8 bases, and 21 bases separated the two germline ends. The CDR3 extends over 15 amino acids. Germline V CDR1 and CDR2: SGHRS, YFSETQ. The CDR3 DNA sequence: TGCGCCAGCAGCCCATCGACAGGAGGAATGTGGGGCTACACCTTC. Amino acids: CASSPSTGGMWGYTF.

This clone was detected ten times or more. The rearrangement uses TRBV4-1 and TRBJ2-7; tentatively, D is TRBD1 or TRBD2 (5 bases each). This CDR3 has 13 amino acids. Germline assignment: CDR1 MGHRA and CDR2 YSYEKL. With 3 bases removed from V and 5 bases from J, the gap between germline ends came to 11 bases. The CDR3: CASSQGPANEQYF. The DNA for the CDR3 is TGCGCCAGCAGCCAGGGACCTGCGAACGAGCAGTACTTC.

Details on this clone: A junction end diverges from the germline sequence, so it may reflect a read error. The chain uses TRBV6-1 and TRBJ2-7; D remains unclear. The CDR3 covers 12 residues. Looked up from germline, CDR1 is MNHNS and CDR2 is SASEGT. CDR3: CASSPWSYEHYF. The CDR3 bases are TGTGCCAGCAGTCCATGGTCCTACGAGCATTACTTC.

Only a few counts were recorded for this clone. J is TRBJ2-1 and V is TRBV6-1; TRBD1 matches at 7 bases. Germline CDR1 is MNHNS and CDR2 is SASEGT. This CDR3 is 16 amino acids long. V lost 6 bases to trimming and J lost 4 bases; unmatched junction nucleotides: 12. The CDR3, as DNA: TGTGCCAGCAGAATTCCAACCGGGACAGTATACAATGAGCAGTTCTTC. Its translation is CASRIPTGTVYNEQFF.

In the case of this clone: This may stem from a read error, because a much larger clone lies one nucleotide away. The rearrangement uses TRBV5-6 and TRBJ2-1, with D perhaps TRBD2 (6 bases). V shed 2 bases and J shed 12 bases, with 9 bases lying between them. CDR3 length equals 11 residues. Germline V lookup: CDR1 SGHDT, CDR2 YYEEEE. This CDR3 is CASSLSGLQFF. CDR3 sequence (DNA): TGTGCCAGCAGCTTATCGGGACTGCAGTTCTTC.

In its sample, this clone was seen many times. The J gene is TRBJ1-1, the V gene TRBV18; no reliable D call. This CDR3 is built from 15 residues. The V end lost 6 bases, the J end lost 3 bases, and 17 bases lay between the germline ends. Per germline, CDR1 KGHSH and CDR2 LQKENI. The CDR3, as DNA: TGTGCCAGCTCCCCGAGCTCCGGTGGGGACACTGAAGCTTTCTTT. Its translation: CASSPSSGGDTEAFF.

The V gene is TRBV20-1, the J gene TRBJ2-1; D perhaps matches TRBD1 (6 bases). The CDR3 length is 16 residues. Trimming took off 7 bases at V and 5 bases at J, with 24 bases between the two ends. CDR1 is DFQATT, CDR2 SNEGSKA, per germline (reference sequence). CDR3 in DNA: TGCAGTGATAATGGAAATTCAGGGGTGTCCGACAATGAGCAGTTCTTC. It encodes CSDNGNSGVSDNEQFF.

Within the sample, this clone is medium-sized (0.01 to 0.1%). The V gene is TRBV4-1, the J gene TRBJ1-2, with D uncertain. Germline CDR1 and CDR2: MGHRA and YSYEKL. V dropped 4 bases and J dropped 3 bases, with 6 bases sitting between them. The CDR3 sequence is 12 residues long. CDR3 sequence reads: CASSLNDYGYTF. In DNA form, the CDR3 reads TGCGCCAGCAGCCTGAATGACTATGGCTACACCTTC.

This clone was detected ten times or more. In this CDR3 the conserved last residue, phenylalanine or tryptophan, is missing, so a read error is likely. The DNA is left out, because the CDR3 cannot be placed on it with certainty; the CDR3 is given as TCRdb lists it. This chain joins TRBV7-3 and TRBJ2-7; whether TRBD1, the table's D call, matches the DNA was not checked. Germline V CDR1 and CDR2: SGHTA, FQGTGA. The CDR3 is 14 residues long, ends included. The CDR3 sequence: CASSSTGQGDPFLT.